This is a list of T cell receptor beta chains from one sample in a study of cytomegalovirus exposure and HLA in healthy donors. Assay used: immunoSEQ multiplex PCR; TCRdb lists only in-frame clones, some missing. The sample shows some 89,000 clones, around 85% of them seen only once. Sequencing used PBMCs. The receptor set was obtained from a man aged 40-55 years in good health and CMV-seropositive. Each CDR3 is given with its conserved first and last residue. Fields, in order: clone size, V gene, CDR3 length, J gene, D gene, CDR3 protein, CDR3 DNA. The D gene is left open where the match is weak. Size values are once, few and many counts, or a class for expanded clones, and some rows have none.

NA,TRBV19,15,TRBJ2-5,NA,CASSISGTGQETQYF,TGTGCCAGTAGTATCTCAGGAACAGGGCAAGAGACCCAGTACTTC
NA,TRBV6-6,15,TRBJ2-7,NA,CASSTNLRGGGEQYF,TGTGCCAGCAGTACAAACCTTAGGGGTGGTGGCGAGCAGTACTTC
few,TRBV2,14,TRBJ2-2,TRBD1,CASSQKQGTGELFF,TGTGCCAGCAGTCAGAAACAGGGGACCGGGGAGCTGTTTTTT
few,TRBV5-4,17,TRBJ2-1,TRBD1,CASSFFLLDGQGNEQFF,TGTGCCAGCAGCTTCTTCCTCCTGGATGGACAGGGGAATGAGCAGTTCTTC
NA,TRBV6-5,14,TRBJ2-6,NA,CASMATSGANVLTF,TGTGCCAGCATGGCGACATCTGGGGCCAACGTCCTGACTTTC
NA,TRBV5-1,15,TRBJ2-3,TRBD2,CASSIAGDRTDTQYF,TGCGCCAGCAGTATAGCGGGGGACCGCACAGATACGCAGTATTTT
NA,TRBV2,15,TRBJ2-2,TRBD1,CASSGRTGTDGELFF,TGTGCCAGCAGCGGTAGGACAGGGACCGACGGGGAGCTGTTTTTT
NA,TRBV11-3,15,TRBJ2-1,TRBD1,CASSKGQNSYNEQFF,TGTGCCAGCAGCAAGGGACAGAACTCCTACAATGAGCAGTTCTTC
NA,TRBV9,15,TRBJ2-7,TRBD2,CASSVRAGGSYEQYF,TGTGCCAGCAGCGTCCGAGCGGGGGGCTCCTACGAGCAGTACTTC
NA,TRBV6-1,15,TRBJ1-5,TRBD1,CASSEGQSPLLPQHF,TGTGCCAGCAGTGAGGGACAGTCCCCACTATTGCCCCAGCATTTT
NA,TRBV11-1,17,TRBJ2-7,TRBD2,CASSPGLRAGDSYEQYF,TGTGCCAGCAGCCCAGGCCTACGGGCGGGGGACTCCTACGAGCAGTACTTC
NA,TRBV5-3,13,TRBJ2-1,NA,CASSERGKNEQFF,TGTGCCTCAAGCGAGCGAGGGAAGAATGAGCAGTTCTTC
NA,TRBV6-1,13,TRBJ1-1,TRBD1,CATRTGPNTEAFF,TGTGCCACGAGGACAGGACCGAACACTGAAGCTTTCTTT
NA,TRBV11-1,15,TRBJ2-1,TRBD2,CASSLLGGSYNEQFF,TGTGCCAGCAGCTTATTGGGAGGGTCCTACAATGAGCAGTTCTTC
NA,TRBV5-1,14,TRBJ2-7,TRBD1,CASSLDRGHYEQYF,TGCGCCAGCAGCTTGGACAGGGGGCACTACGAGCAGTACTTC